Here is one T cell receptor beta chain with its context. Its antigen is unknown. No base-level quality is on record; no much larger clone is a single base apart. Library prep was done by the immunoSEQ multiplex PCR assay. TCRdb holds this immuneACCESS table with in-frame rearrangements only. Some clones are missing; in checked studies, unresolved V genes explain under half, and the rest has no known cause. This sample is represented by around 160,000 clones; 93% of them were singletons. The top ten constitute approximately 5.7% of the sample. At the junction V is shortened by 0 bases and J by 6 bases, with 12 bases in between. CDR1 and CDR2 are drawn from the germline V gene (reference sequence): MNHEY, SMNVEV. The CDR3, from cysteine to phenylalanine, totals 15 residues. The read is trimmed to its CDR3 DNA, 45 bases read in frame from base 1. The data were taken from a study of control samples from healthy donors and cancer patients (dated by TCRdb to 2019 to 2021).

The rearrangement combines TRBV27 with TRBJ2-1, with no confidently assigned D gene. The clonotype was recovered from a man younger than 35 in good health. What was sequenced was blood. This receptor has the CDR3 CASSLSWLVGNEQFF. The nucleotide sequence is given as TGTGCCAGCAGTTTATCGTGGCTAGTAGGCAATGAGCAGTTCTTC.